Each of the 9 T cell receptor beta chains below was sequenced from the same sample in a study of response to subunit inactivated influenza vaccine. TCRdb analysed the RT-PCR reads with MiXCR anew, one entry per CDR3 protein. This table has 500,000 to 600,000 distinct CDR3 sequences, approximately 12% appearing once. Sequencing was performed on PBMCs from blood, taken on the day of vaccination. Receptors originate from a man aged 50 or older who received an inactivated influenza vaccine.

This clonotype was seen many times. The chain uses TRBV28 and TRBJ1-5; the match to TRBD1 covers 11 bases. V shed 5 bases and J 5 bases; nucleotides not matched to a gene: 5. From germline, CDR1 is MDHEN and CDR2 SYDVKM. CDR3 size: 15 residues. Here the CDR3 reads CASSLGTGGYQPQHF. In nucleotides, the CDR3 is TGTGCCAGCAGTCTAGGGACAGGGGGGTATCAGCCCCAGCATTTT.

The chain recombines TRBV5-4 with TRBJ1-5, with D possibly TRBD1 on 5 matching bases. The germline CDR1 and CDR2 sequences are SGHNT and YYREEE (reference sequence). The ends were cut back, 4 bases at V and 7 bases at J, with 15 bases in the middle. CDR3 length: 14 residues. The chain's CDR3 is CASSARDSQQPQHF. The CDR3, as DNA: TGTGCCAGCAGCGCCCGGGACTCTCAACAGCCCCAGCATTTT.

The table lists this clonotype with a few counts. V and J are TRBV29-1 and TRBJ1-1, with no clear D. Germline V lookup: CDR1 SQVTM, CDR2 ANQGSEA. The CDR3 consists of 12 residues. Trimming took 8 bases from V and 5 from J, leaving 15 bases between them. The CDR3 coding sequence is TGCAGCCATTCCAGCTCGGGTACTGAAGCTTTCTTT. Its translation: CSHSSSGTEAFF. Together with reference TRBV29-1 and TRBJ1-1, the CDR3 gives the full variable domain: SAVISQKPSRDICQRGTSLTIQCQVDSQVTMMFWYRQQPGQSLTLIATANQGSEATYESGFVIDKFPISRPNLTFSTLTVSNMSPEDSSIYLCSHSSSGTEAFFGQGTRLTVV.

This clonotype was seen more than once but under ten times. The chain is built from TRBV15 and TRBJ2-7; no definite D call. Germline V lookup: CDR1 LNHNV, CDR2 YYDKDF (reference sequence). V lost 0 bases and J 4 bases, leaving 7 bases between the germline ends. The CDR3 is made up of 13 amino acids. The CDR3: CATSREMVYEQYF. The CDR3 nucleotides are TGTGCCACCAGCAGAGAAATGGTGTACGAGCAGTACTTC.

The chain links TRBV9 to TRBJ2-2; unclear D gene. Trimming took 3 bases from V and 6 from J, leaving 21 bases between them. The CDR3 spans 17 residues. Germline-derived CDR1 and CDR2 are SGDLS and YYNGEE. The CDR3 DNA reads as TGTGCCAGCAGCGACCAGCTCGTGGCCCAACATCCCGGGGAGCTGTTTTTT. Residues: CASSDQLVAQHPGELFF.

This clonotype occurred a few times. CDR3 residues: CASSTGQQDTQYF. The CDR3 bases are TGTGCCAGCAGTACTGGACAGCAAGATACGCAGTATTTT. The chain carries TRBV12-3 or TRBV12-4 and TRBJ2-3; D is perhaps TRBD1 (6 bases). This CDR3 region has 13 residues. Trimming left V 5 bases short and J 5 bases short, with 11 bases between.

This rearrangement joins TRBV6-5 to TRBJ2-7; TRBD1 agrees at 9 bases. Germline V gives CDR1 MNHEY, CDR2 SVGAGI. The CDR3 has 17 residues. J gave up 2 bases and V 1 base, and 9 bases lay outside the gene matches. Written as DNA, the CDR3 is TGTGCCAGCAGTTACTTTCGGGTGGGACAGGGAACCTACGAGCAGTACTTC. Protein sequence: CASSYFRVGQGTYEQYF.

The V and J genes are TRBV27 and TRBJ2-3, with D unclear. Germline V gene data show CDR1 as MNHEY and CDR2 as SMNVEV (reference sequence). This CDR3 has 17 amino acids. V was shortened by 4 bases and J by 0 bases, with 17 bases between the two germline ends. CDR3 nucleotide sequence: TGTGCCAGCAGTTCTCCTGGTTATATCAATAGCACAGATACGCAGTATTTT. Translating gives CASSSPGYINSTDTQYF.

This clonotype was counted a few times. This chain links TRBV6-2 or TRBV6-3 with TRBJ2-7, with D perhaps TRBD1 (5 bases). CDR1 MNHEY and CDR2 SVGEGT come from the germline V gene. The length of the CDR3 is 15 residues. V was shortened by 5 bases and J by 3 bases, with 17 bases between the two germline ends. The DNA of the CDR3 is TGTGCCAGCAGTGATATTAAACAGGCCTACTACGAGCAGTACTTC. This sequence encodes CASSDIKQAYYEQYF.